Sequencing of this T cell receptor beta chain was carried out in a study of T cell responses to AZD1222 COVID-19 vaccine. General study findings and limits: The study reported that nearly half of spike-specific TCRs target unmutated variant regions. There were mostly white British donors and more females than males, and clonal diversity was possibly underestimated. Baseline seropositivity occurred in only a handful of AZD1222 recipients.

V dropped 6 bases and J dropped 6 bases, with 20 bases sitting between them. Germline assignment: CDR1 MNHEY and CDR2 SVGEGT. This CDR3 has 15 amino acids. On this clone: Its target is not known.

Measured with immunoSEQ multiplex PCR; TCRdb has only the in-frame clones, and not every one. This table holds approximately 100,000 clones, 80% to 90% found once. This rearrangement joins TRBV6-2 or TRBV6-3 to TRBJ1-1; tentative D call: TRBD1 (6 bases). The sample here was peripheral blood, taken on day 0 of AZD1222 vaccination. This clonotype originated in an adult in good health. CDR3 region: CASRPRLTGYSEAFF. The CDR3 nucleotides read TGTGCCAGCAGACCTAGATTAACAGGGTACTCTGAAGCTTTCTTT.